Below, one T cell receptor beta chain is given with its context. This sample is drawn from a study of blood T cell repertoires in COVID-19. The overall study: COVID-19 samples collected from the United States, Italy and Spain covered acute and convalescent phases.

V was pared by 7 bases and J by 3 bases, with 19 bases between. Per germline, CDR1 LNHDA and CDR2 SQIVND (reference sequence). This CDR3 is built from 16 residues. Authors' processing steps: Estimation of nucleated cell counts relied on the amplification of reference gene primers. Clones were sequenced by immunoSEQ multiplex PCR, and TCRdb holds only the in-frame ones, with some missing. The V and J calls and clone size are taken from that table; D and trimming were inferred from the DNA. Found here are about 270,000 clones, roughly 79% of them singletons; the top ten hold under 3%. Specimen: peripheral blood. This TCR derives from a woman aged 60-75 years with active or convalescent COVID-19. The V call is TRBV19, the J call TRBJ1-3; perhaps TRBD1 as D (6 bases). CDR3 bases: TGTGCCAGTACCGAAAGATTCAGGGGAAGTGGAAACACCATATATTTT. Residues: CASTERFRGSGNTIYF.